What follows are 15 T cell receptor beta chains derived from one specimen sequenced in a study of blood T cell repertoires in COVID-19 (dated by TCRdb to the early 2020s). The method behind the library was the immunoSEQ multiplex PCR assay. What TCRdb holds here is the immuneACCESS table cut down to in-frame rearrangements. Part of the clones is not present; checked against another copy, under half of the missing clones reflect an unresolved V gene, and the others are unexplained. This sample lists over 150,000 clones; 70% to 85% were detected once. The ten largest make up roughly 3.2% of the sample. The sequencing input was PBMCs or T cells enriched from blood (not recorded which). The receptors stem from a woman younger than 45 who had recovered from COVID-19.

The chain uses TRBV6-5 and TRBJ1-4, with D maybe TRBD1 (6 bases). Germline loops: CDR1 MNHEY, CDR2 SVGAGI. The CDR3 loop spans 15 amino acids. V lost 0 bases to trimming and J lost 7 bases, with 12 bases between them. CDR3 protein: CASSYSGGRAEKLFF. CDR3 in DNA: TGTGCCAGCAGTTACTCCGGGGGGCGCGCTGAAAAACTGTTTTTT.

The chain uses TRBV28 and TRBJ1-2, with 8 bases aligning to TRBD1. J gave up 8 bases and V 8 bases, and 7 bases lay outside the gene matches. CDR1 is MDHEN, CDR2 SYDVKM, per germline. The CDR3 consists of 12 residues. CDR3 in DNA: TGTGCCAGCTCGACAGGGGCGGGAGGCTACACCTTC. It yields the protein CASSTGAGGYTF.

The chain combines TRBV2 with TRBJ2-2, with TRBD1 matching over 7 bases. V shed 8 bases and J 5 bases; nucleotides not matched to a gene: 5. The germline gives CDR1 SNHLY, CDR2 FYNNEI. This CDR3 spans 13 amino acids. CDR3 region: CASRQGWTGELFF. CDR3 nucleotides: TGTGCCAGCCGACAGGGTTGGACCGGGGAGCTGTTTTTT.

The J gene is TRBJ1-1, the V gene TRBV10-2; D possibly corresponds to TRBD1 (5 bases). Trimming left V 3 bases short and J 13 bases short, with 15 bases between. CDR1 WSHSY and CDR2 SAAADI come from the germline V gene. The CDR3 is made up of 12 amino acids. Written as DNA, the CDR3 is TGCGCCAGCAGTGAAGTGAAGGGGAAGGGTTTCTTT. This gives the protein CASSEVKGKGFF.

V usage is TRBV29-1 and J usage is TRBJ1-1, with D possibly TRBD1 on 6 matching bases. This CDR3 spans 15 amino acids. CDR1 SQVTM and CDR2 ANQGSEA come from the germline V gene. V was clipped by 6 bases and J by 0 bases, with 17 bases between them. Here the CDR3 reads CSVLQGRDMNTEAFF. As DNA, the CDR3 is TGCAGCGTCTTACAGGGACGGGACATGAACACTGAAGCTTTCTTT. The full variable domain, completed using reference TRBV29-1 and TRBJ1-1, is SAVISQKPSRDICQRGTSLTIQCQVDSQVTMMFWYRQQPGQSLTLIATANQGSEATYESGFVIDKFPISRPNLTFSTLTVSNMSPEDSSIYLCSVLQGRDMNTEAFFGQGTRLTVV.

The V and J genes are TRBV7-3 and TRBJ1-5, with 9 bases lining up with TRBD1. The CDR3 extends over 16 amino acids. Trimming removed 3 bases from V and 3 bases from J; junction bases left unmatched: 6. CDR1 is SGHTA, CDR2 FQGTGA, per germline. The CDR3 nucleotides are TGTGCCAGCAGCTTGGCCGGGACAGGGTACAATCAGCCCCAGCATTTT. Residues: CASSLAGTGYNQPQHF.

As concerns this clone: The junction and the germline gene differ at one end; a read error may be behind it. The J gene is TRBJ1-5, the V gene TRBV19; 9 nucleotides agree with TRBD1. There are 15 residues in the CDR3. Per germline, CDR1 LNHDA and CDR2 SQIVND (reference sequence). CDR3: CASRPDRGSSQPQHF. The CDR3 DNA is TGTGCCAGTAGACCTGACAGGGGGAGCAGTCAGCCCCAGCATTTT. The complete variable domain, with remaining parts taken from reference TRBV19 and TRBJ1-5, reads DGGITQSPKYLFRKEGQNVTLSCEQNLNHDAMYWYRQDPGQGLRLIYYSQIVNDFQKGDIAEGYSVSREKKESFPLTVTSAQKNPTAFYLCASRPDRGSSQPQHFGDGTRLSIL.

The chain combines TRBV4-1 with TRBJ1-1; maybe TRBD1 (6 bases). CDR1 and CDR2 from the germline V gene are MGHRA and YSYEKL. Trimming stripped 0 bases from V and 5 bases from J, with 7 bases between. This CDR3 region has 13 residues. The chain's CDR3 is CASSQERGTEAFF. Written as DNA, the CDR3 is TGCGCCAGCAGCCAAGAGAGGGGGACTGAAGCTTTCTTT.

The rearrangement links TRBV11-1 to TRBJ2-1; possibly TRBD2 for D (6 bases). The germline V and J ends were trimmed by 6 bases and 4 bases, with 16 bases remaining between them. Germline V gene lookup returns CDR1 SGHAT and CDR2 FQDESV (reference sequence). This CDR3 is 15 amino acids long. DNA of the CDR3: TGTGCCAGCAGACGAGGGCGGGACTCGTACAATGAGCAGTTCTTC. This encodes CASRRGRDSYNEQFF.

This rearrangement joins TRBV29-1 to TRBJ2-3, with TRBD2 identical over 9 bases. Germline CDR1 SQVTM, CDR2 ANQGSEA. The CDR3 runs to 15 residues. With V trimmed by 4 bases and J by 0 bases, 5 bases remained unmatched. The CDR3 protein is CSVVSLAGSTDTQYF. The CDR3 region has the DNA TGCAGCGTTGTCTCCCTAGCGGGGAGCACAGATACGCAGTATTTT.

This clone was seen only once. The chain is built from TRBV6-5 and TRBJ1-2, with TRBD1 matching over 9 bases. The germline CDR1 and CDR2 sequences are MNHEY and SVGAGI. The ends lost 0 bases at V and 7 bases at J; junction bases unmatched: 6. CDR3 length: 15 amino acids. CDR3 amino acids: CASSYSGGQGGGYTF. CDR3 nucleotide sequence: TGTGCCAGCAGTTACTCGGGGGGACAGGGTGGTGGCTACACCTTC.

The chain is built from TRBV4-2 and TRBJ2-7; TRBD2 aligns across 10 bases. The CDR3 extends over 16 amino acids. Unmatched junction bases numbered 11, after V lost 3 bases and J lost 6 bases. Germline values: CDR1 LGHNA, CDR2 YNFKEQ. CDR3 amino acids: CASSHISPGLASEQYF. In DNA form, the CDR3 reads TGTGCCAGCAGCCATATAAGTCCGGGACTAGCGAGCGAGCAGTACTTC.

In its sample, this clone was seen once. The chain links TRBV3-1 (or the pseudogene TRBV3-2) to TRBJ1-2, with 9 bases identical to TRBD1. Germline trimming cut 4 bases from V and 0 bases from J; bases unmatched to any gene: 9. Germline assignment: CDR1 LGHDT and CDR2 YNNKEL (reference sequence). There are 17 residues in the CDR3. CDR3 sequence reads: CASSLYGTGQTNYGYTF. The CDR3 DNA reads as TGTGCCAGCAGCCTCTACGGGACAGGGCAGACTAACTATGGCTACACCTTC.

Here the CDR3 reads CAWSVLEENEQFF. The DNA for the CDR3 is TGTGCCTGGAGTGTACTTGAGGAGAATGAGCAGTTCTTC. The rearrangement uses TRBV30 and TRBJ2-1, with D uncertain. The ends were cut back, 0 bases at V and 7 bases at J, with 10 bases in the middle. The CDR3 is 13 amino acids. Germline lookup yields CDR1 GTSNPN and CDR2 SVGIG (reference sequence).

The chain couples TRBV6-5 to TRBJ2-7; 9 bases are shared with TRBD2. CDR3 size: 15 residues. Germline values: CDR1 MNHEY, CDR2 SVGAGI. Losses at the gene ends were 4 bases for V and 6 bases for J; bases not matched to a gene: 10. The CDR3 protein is CASSSNLAGQTEQYF. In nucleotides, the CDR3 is TGTGCCAGCAGTTCCAACCTAGCGGGACAAACCGAGCAGTACTTC.